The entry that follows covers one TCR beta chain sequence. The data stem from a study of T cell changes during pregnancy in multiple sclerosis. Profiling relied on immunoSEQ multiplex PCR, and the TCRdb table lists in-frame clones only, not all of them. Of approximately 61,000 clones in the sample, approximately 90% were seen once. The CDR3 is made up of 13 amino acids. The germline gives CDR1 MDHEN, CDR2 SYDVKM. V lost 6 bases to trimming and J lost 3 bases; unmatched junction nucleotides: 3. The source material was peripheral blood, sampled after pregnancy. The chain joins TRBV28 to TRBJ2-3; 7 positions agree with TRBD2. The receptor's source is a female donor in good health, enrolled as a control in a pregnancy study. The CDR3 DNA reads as TGTGCCAGCAGGAGGGACTATACAGATACGCAGTATTTT. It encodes CASRRDYTDTQYF. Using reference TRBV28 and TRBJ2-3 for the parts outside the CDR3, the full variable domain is DVKVTQSSRYLVKRTGEKVFLECVQDMDHENMFWYRQDPGLGLRLIYFSYDVKMKEKGDIPEGYSVSREKKERFSLILESASTNQTSMYLCASRRDYTDTQYFGPGTRLTVL.